This TCR beta chain was recorded in a study of cytomegalovirus exposure and HLA in healthy donors. Study-wide results and caveats: The classifier, whose performance was assessed in both the original and validation cohorts, reportedly diagnosed cytomegalovirus status with high specificity and sensitivity. An analysis done earlier found most TCR beta V segments productive about 87% or about 30% of the time. Under in vitro conditions, three CMV-associated chains were confirmed as specific for CMV antigens.

In nominal health when sampled, donors likely had unrecorded immune exposures nonetheless. With respect to this clone: The target antigen is unknown.

The CDR3 is 15 residues long. Trimming took off 6 bases at V and 4 bases at J, with 18 bases between the two ends. Germline loops: CDR1 MRHNA, CDR2 SNTAGT. With 60 Vbeta and 13 Jbeta primers, the PCR was carried out. The method was immunoSEQ multiplex PCR; TCRdb's version includes in-frame clones alone and lacks a portion of them. The sample shows around 170,000 clones, 77% of them seen only once. The chain couples TRBV6-4 to TRBJ1-2, with a weak D call TRBD1 (5 bases). This receptor was taken from a man aged 18 to 29 in good health and CMV-seronegative. Material: PBMCs. CDR3 nucleotides: TGTGCCAGCAGCTCCCAGATGGGGGGTTCCTATGGCTACACCTTC. It translates to CASSSQMGGSYGYTF.